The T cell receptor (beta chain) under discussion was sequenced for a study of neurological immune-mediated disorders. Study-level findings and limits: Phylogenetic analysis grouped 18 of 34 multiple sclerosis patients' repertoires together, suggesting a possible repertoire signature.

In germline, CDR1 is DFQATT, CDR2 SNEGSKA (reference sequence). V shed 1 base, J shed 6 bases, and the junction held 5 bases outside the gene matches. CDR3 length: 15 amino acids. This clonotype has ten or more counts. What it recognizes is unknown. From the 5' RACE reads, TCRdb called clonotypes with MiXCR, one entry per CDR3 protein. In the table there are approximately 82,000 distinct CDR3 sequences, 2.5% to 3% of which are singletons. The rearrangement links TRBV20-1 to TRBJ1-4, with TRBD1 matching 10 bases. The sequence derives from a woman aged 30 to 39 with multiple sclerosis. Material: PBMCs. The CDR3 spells CSARVFGTGDEKLFF. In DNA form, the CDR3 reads TGCAGTGCTAGAGTTTTTGGGACAGGGGATGAAAAACTGTTTTTT.